This T cell receptor (beta chain) was documented in a study of blood T cell repertoires in COVID-19. For the study at large: Both acute and convalescent COVID-19 samples were obtained from the United States, Italy and Spain.

In the original workflow: Researchers report that nucleated cell counts were estimated from reference gene primer amplification. Here immunoSEQ multiplex PCR was the method, and the copy in TCRdb shows in-frame clones only, minus some. V and J calls and clone size follow that table, whereas D and trimming were derived from the DNA. The sample lists 300,000 to 350,000 clones; approximately 88% were seen once. The study recruited people aged about 18 to 95 years across about 25 US areas. The study counted Cohort 3 donors as recovered given two negative PCRs, clearance, or symptom resolution. Germline values: CDR1 LNHNV, CDR2 YYDKDF (reference sequence). The V segment lost 5 bases and the J segment 4 bases; nucleotides outside the gene matches: 8. This CDR3 region has 17 residues.

The chain is built from TRBV15 and TRBJ2-1, with TRBD2 matching 13 bases. The sequenced sample was PBMCs or T cells enriched from blood (not recorded which). The sequence came from a man under 40 who had recovered from COVID-19. For the CDR3, the DNA is TGTGCCACCAGCGGACCCGGGACTAGCGGGGAGTACAATGAGCAGTTCTTC. Amino acid sequence: CATSGPGTSGEYNEQFF.